These 2 T cell receptor beta chains came from one sample sequenced in a study of T cells in Graves' hyperthyroidism and ophthalmopathy. Researchers amplified the TCR beta CDR3 regions from RNA transcripts. Carried out on the TCR CDR3, a first-round RT-PCR used the HTBI primer set. TCRdb reprocessed the multiplex PCR reads with MiXCR, giving one entry per CDR3 protein. The data show about 610,000 distinct CDR3 sequences, under 15% seen once. Sequencing was performed on blood. These receptors all stem from a middle-aged woman with Graves' ophthalmopathy.

In its sample, this clonotype was seen many times. The chain is built from TRBV9 and TRBJ2-3; 7 bases map to TRBD2. Looked up from germline, CDR1 is SGDLS and CDR2 is YYNGEE. The V gene end was trimmed by 1 base and the J gene end by 1 base; junction bases not matched to a gene: 6. The CDR3 spans 16 residues. CDR3 sequence reads: CASSVSSGTRTDTQYF. The DNA for the CDR3 is TGTGCCAGCAGCGTATCTAGCGGAACCCGCACAGATACGCAGTATTTT.

This clonotype was counted many times. The chain employs TRBV6-5 and TRBJ2-7; 14 bases are a match to TRBD2. Trimming removed 2 bases from V and 2 bases from J; junction bases left unmatched: 5. The CDR3 is 17 amino acids. Looked up from germline, CDR1 is MNHEY and CDR2 is SVGAGI. The CDR3 DNA reads as TGTGCCAGCAGTTACGGGACTAGCGGGAGTATGACCTACGAGCAGTACTTC. Translating gives CASSYGTSGSMTYEQYF.